Below, 26 T cell receptor beta chains from the same sample are listed, as sequenced in a study of T cell responses to AZD1222 COVID-19 vaccine. The assay was immunoSEQ multiplex PCR, and TCRdb's table has in-frame clones only and misses some. Among about 160,000 clones listed, about 92% were seen once. Specimen: peripheral blood, collected on day 0 of MenACWY control vaccination. These receptors were obtained from an adult in good health.

This clone was counted a single time. The chain employs TRBV6-1 and TRBJ1-5, with unresolved D. In germline, CDR1 is MNHNS, CDR2 SASEGT. This CDR3 has 14 residues. Trimming left V 2 bases short and J 3 bases short, with 8 bases between. In nucleotides, the CDR3 is TGTGCCAGCAGTGAAAACAACAACAATCAGCCCCAGCATTTT. Translated: CASSENNNNQPQHF.

The chain combines TRBV5-1 with TRBJ2-5; TRBD1 matches 8 bases. The CDR3 runs 16 residues. With V trimmed by 0 bases and J by 9 bases, 13 bases remained unmatched. CDR1 SGHRS and CDR2 YFSETQ come from the germline V gene. The CDR3 protein is CASSLADRAFEGAQYF. As DNA, the CDR3 is TGCGCCAGCAGCTTGGCGGACAGGGCATTTGAGGGGGCCCAGTACTTC. The full variable domain, with the rest looked up from reference TRBV5-1 and TRBJ2-5, is KAGVTQTPRYLIKTRGQQVTLSCSPISGHRSVSWYQQTPGQGLQFLFEYFSETQRNKGNFPGRFSGRQFSNSRSEMNVSTLELGDSALYLCASSLADRAFEGAQYFGPGTRLLVL.

The chain has TRBV5-5 and TRBJ2-2, with a weak D call TRBD2 (5 bases). The germline V gene has CDR1 SGHKS and CDR2 YYEKEE (reference sequence). V gave up 0 bases and J gave up 3 bases, with 12 bases separating them. The CDR3 has 16 residues. CDR3 nucleotide sequence: TGTGCCAGCAGCTTGGTGGATCGCGGGTACACCGGGGAGCTGTTTTTT. This translates into CASSLVDRGYTGELFF.

This clone was counted a few times. This chain connects TRBV3-1 (or the pseudogene TRBV3-2) to TRBJ2-7; no clear D gene. Trimming removed 1 base from V and 6 bases from J, with 10 bases in between. The CDR3 loop spans 13 amino acids. Germline CDR1 and CDR2: LGHDT and YNNKEL (reference sequence). As DNA, the CDR3 is TGTGCCAGCAGCCAAGTAGAAGGGCTCGAGCAGTACTTC. Protein product: CASSQVEGLEQYF.

The chain couples TRBV5-4 to TRBJ1-2, with 7 bases aligning to TRBD1. Germline values: CDR1 SGHNT, CDR2 YYREEE (reference sequence). Losses at the gene ends were 4 bases for V and 8 bases for J; bases not matched to a gene: 11. CDR3 size: 14 residues. CDR3 sequence: CASSAGQLLGGYTF. The CDR3 bases are TGTGCCAGCAGCGCGGGACAGCTCCTCGGCGGCTACACCTTC.

The chain combines TRBV2 with TRBJ1-2, with D perhaps TRBD1 (6 bases). CDR1 is SNHLY, CDR2 FYNNEI, per germline. CDR3 length equals 13 residues. Trimming removed 7 bases at V and 5 bases at J, with 14 bases between. CDR3 nucleotide sequence: TGTGCCAGCACCACGGGGGCAATTTATGGCTACACCTTC. It translates to CASTTGAIYGYTF. The entire variable domain, with the rest obtained from reference TRBV2 and TRBJ1-2, is as follows: EPEVTQTPSHQVTQMGQEVILRCVPISNHLYFYWYRQILGQKVEFLVSFYNNEISEKSEIFDDQFSVERPDGSNFTLKIRSTKLEDSAMYFCASTTGAIYGYTFGSGTRLTVV.

The chain recombines TRBV19 with TRBJ1-3; D call uncertain. Trimming left V 7 bases short and J 0 bases short, with 10 bases between. Germline CDR1 is LNHDA and CDR2 is SQIVND (reference sequence). The CDR3 has 14 residues. CDR3 amino acids: CASTNTHSGNTIYF. The CDR3 DNA reads as TGTGCCAGTACGAACACTCACTCTGGAAACACCATATATTTT.

The chain is built from TRBV6-4 and TRBJ2-5; D is unresolved. The CDR3 sequence is 13 residues long. Germline-derived CDR1 and CDR2 are MRHNA and SNTAGT. Trimming took off 4 bases at V and 5 bases at J, with 11 bases between the two ends. CDR3 sequence reads: CASSVTMAETQYF. CDR3 bases: TGTGCCAGCAGTGTTACCATGGCGGAGACCCAGTACTTC.

V is TRBV3-1 (or the pseudogene TRBV3-2) and J is TRBJ1-6; no definite D call. Trimming cost V 0 bases and J 1 base, with 16 bases left between them. The CDR3 has 19 residues. CDR1 is LGHDT and CDR2 is YNNKEL in the germline V gene (reference sequence). For the CDR3, the DNA is TGTGCCAGCAGCCAAGATTCCCGGGGATTTAGGTCCTATAATTCACCCCTCCACTTT. As protein: CASSQDSRGFRSYNSPLHF.

This rearrangement joins TRBV2 to TRBJ2-7; TRBD2 is a possible D gene (5 bases). V lost 2 bases, J lost 3 bases, and 8 bases lay in between. The CDR3 has 13 residues. CDR1 is SNHLY, CDR2 FYNNEI, per germline. Written as DNA, the CDR3 is TGTGCCAGCAGTGAATTTGGACTCTACGAGCAGTACTTC. Translated, it gives CASSEFGLYEQYF.

V and J are TRBV13 and TRBJ2-7, with no clear D. CDR3 length: 14 amino acids. Germline V CDR1 and CDR2: PRHDT, FYEKMQ (reference sequence). V was pared by 4 bases and J by 3 bases, with 13 bases between. The chain's CDR3 is CASSSHELGYEQYF. The CDR3 coding sequence is TGTGCCAGCAGCTCCCACGAACTGGGCTACGAGCAGTACTTC.

V is TRBV6-5 and J is TRBJ2-5; D not resolved. CDR1 is MNHEY, CDR2 SVGAGI, per germline. This CDR3 has 12 residues. Trimming shortened V by 8 bases and J by 5 bases, and 12 bases separated the two germline ends. CDR3 protein: CASAHEAETQYF. The DNA for the CDR3 is TGTGCCAGCGCCCACGAGGCCGAGACCCAGTACTTC.

CDR3 DNA: TGTGCCAGCAGTGGCGACACCGGGGAGCTGTTTTTT. This sequence encodes CASSGDTGELFF. The rearrangement joins TRBV12-3 or TRBV12-4 to TRBJ2-2; D ambiguous. Between the trimmed V and J ends, which lost 5 bases and 3 bases, there was a span of 4 bases. The CDR3 is 12 residues long.

The chain links TRBV28 to TRBJ1-2; 11 positions match TRBD1. With V trimmed by 3 bases and J by 7 bases, 4 bases remained unmatched. CDR1 MDHEN and CDR2 SYDVKM come from the germline V gene. The CDR3 length is 14 residues. The CDR3 coding sequence is TGTGCCAGCAGTTTGGACAGGGGGCCTCGTGGCTACACCTTC. Protein: CASSLDRGPRGYTF.

The chain couples TRBV11-2 to TRBJ2-1, with a tentative D call TRBD2 (6 bases). Germline lookup yields CDR1 SGHAT and CDR2 FQNNGV. The V gene lost 0 bases and the J gene lost 3 bases, with 21 bases spanning the gap. The CDR3 consists of 19 residues. The CDR3 sequence: CASSLDLRDSGWGYNEQFF. CDR3 bases: TGTGCCAGCAGCTTAGATCTAAGGGACTCCGGATGGGGCTACAATGAGCAGTTCTTC. The variable domain in full, with the rest retrieved from reference TRBV11-2 and TRBJ2-1, is EAGVAQSPRYKIIEKRQSVAFWCNPISGHATLYWYQQILGQGPKLLIQFQNNGVVDDSQLPKDRFSAERLKGVDSTLKIQPAKLEDSAVYLCASSLDLRDSGWGYNEQFFGPGTRLTVL.

V is TRBV5-1 and J is TRBJ2-5; D is uncertain. The CDR3 runs 15 residues. Germline V CDR1 and CDR2: SGHRS, YFSETQ. V was clipped by 1 base and J by 1 base, with 11 bases between them. CDR3 sequence (DNA): TGCGCCAGCAGCTTGTCTAGACTCCTCCAAGAGACCCAGTACTTC. As protein: CASSLSRLLQETQYF.

The V call is TRBV7-2, the J call TRBJ1-5; 7 bases agree with TRBD1. The V and J ends lost 4 bases and 5 bases, in that order; junction bases with no gene match: 8. The CDR3 has 15 residues. Germline CDR1 SGHTA, CDR2 FQGNSA. As DNA, the CDR3 is TGTGCCAGCAGCTCGGAACAGGGGCGGGATCAGCCCCAGCATTTT. This sequence encodes CASSSEQGRDQPQHF.

J is TRBJ2-5 and V is TRBV5-1; 9 bases map to TRBD2. CDR3 size: 15 residues. J gave up 5 bases and V 0 bases, and 5 bases lay outside the gene matches. CDR1 SGHRS and CDR2 YFSETQ come from the germline V gene. Here the CDR3 reads CASSLVSGSAETQYF. In DNA, the CDR3 is TGCGCCAGCAGCTTGGTTAGCGGGAGTGCCGAGACCCAGTACTTC. The variable domain in full, completed from reference TRBV5-1 and TRBJ2-5, reads KAGVTQTPRYLIKTRGQQVTLSCSPISGHRSVSWYQQTPGQGLQFLFEYFSETQRNKGNFPGRFSGRQFSNSRSEMNVSTLELGDSALYLCASSLVSGSAETQYFGPGTRLLVL.

The chain recombines TRBV18 with TRBJ1-1; D is ambiguous. The CDR3 is made up of 11 amino acids. Trimming pared 6 bases from V and 6 bases from J, leaving 8 bases between. Germline V CDR1 and CDR2: KGHSH, LQKENI. The CDR3 reads CASSPDAEAFF. The CDR3 DNA follows: TGTGCCAGCTCCCCCGATGCTGAAGCTTTCTTT.

This chain joins TRBV6-2 or TRBV6-3 and TRBJ2-7, with D unresolved. V lost 4 bases, J lost 3 bases, and 7 bases lay in between. The germline V gene has CDR1 MNHEY and CDR2 SVGEGT. The CDR3 extends over 12 amino acids. CDR3 protein: CASSLDGYEQYF. The CDR3 nucleotides read TGTGCCAGCAGTTTGGACGGCTACGAGCAGTACTTC.

The V gene is TRBV7-9, the J gene TRBJ2-6; TRBD1 matches at 7 bases. With 8 bases clipped from V and 4 bases from J, the junction kept 17 bases outside the gene matches. The germline V gene has CDR1 SEHNR and CDR2 FQNEAQ (reference sequence). This CDR3 is built from 18 residues. CDR3: CASEMDRLDGLGANVLTF. In nucleotides, the CDR3 is TGTGCCAGCGAGATGGACAGGCTTGACGGCCTGGGGGCCAACGTCCTGACTTTC.

V is TRBV6-7 and J is TRBJ1-2, with a tentative D call TRBD1 (6 bases). TRBV6-7 is classed as an ORF, of uncertain function. The CDR3 spans 12 residues. The V end lost 11 bases, the J end lost 6 bases, and 16 bases lay between the germline ends. CDR3 region: CACSGDINGYTF. Here the CDR3 DNA reads TGTGCCTGTTCCGGGGACATTAATGGCTACACCTTC.

The rearrangement uses TRBV4-3 and TRBJ2-5, with D possibly matching TRBD2 (6 bases). Germline CDR1 is LGHNA and CDR2 is YSLEER. V lost 0 bases to trimming and J lost 0 bases, with 26 bases between them. The CDR3 loop spans 21 amino acids. CDR3 nucleotides: TGCGCCAGCAGCCAAGAGTGGGGGGTGAGGGAGGACCCTTGGTACCAAGAGACCCAGTACTTC. Residues: CASSQEWGVREDPWYQETQYF.

Turning to this clone: In the same sample, other DNA sequences code for this CDR3. The chain employs TRBV28 and TRBJ2-7, with D perhaps TRBD2 (5 bases). From germline, CDR1 is MDHEN and CDR2 SYDVKM. This CDR3 has 12 residues. Trimming took 5 bases from V and 6 from J, leaving 11 bases between them. The CDR3 region is CASSLSDSEQYF. The CDR3 coding sequence is TGTGCCAGCAGTCTTAGCGATTCCGAGCAGTACTTC.

The chain links TRBV9 to TRBJ2-1, with D perhaps matching TRBD1 or TRBD2 (6 bases each). With 1 base removed from V and 3 bases from J, the gap between germline ends came to 26 bases. Per the germline V gene, CDR1 is SGDLS and CDR2 is YYNGEE. This CDR3 is built from 20 residues. In nucleotides, the CDR3 is TGTGCCAGCAGCGTATCGAGGTCTCATCTAGCGAACAGGGACTACAATGAGCAGTTCTTC. This codes for CASSVSRSHLANRDYNEQFF. Complete variable domain (other parts from reference TRBV9 and TRBJ2-1): DSGVTQTPKHLITATGQRVTLRCSPRSGDLSVYWYQQSLDQGLQFLIQYYNGEERAKGNILERFSAQQFPDLHSELNLSSLELGDSALYFCASSVSRSHLANRDYNEQFFGPGTRLTVL.

The V and J genes are TRBV18 and TRBJ2-1; 14 bases line up with TRBD2. Unmatched junction bases numbered 8, after V lost 0 bases and J lost 4 bases. The CDR3 spans 19 residues. The V gene's germline CDR1 is KGHSH and CDR2 LQKENI. The chain's CDR3 is CASSPPVGTSGSGYNEQFF. DNA of the CDR3: TGTGCCAGCTCACCACCGGTAGGGACTAGCGGGAGCGGGTACAATGAGCAGTTCTTC.